This is a list of T cell receptor beta chains from one sample in a study of shared clonotypes between healthy human individuals. The data were produced by immunoSEQ multiplex PCR, yet TCRdb's version contains in-frame clones alone and is incomplete. The top ten hold roughly 0.14% of the sample, which has millions of clones, 90% to 95% seen once. The sequencing sample was made of naive CD4+ T cells sorted from blood. All receptors derive from a man between 18 and 29 years old in good health. Each CDR3 is given with its conserved first and last residue. D genes are given only for firm matches. Only some rows state a clone size, as once, few, many or a class for expanded clones.

CDR3 DNA | CDR3 protein | D gene | clone size | J gene | V gene
TGTGCCAGGCCCGCCAGAGAAAAACTGTTTTTT | CARPAREKLFF | . | . | TRBJ1-4 | TRBV19
TGTGCCGGGGGGACTAGCGGACGCACAGATACGCAGTATTTT | CAGGTSGRTDTQYF | TRBD2 | . | TRBJ2-3 | TRBV7-2
TGTGCCACCAGCAGAGATCGGACCAGGATAGGGGAGCAGTACTTC | CATSRDRTRIGEQYF | . | . | TRBJ2-7 | TRBV15
TGTGCCAGCAGCTTAGTACGAAAGCGGGAGGAGGGAGAGACCCAGTACTTC | CASSLVRKREEGETQYF | TRBD2 | . | TRBJ2-5 | TRBV7-9
TGCGCCAGCAGCCCCGAGACGGGAACCTACGAGCAGTACTTC | CASSPETGTYEQYF | . | . | TRBJ2-7 | TRBV5-1
TGTGCCAGCAGATACCGACAGGGCATGAACACTGAAGCTTTCTTT | CASRYRQGMNTEAFF | TRBD1 | . | TRBJ1-1 | TRBV2
TGTGCCATCAATAAACTAGCGGGGGGGCGAGATACGCAGTATTTT | CAINKLAGGRDTQYF | TRBD2 | . | TRBJ2-3 | TRBV10-3
TGTGCCAGCAGTTATTCTACCCTGGACAAAAACATTCAGTACTTC | CASSYSTLDKNIQYF | . | . | TRBJ2-4 | TRBV6-6
TGTGCCAGTAGTATTGGACAGGTTTTCAATCAGCCCCAGCATTTT | CASSIGQVFNQPQHF | TRBD1 | . | TRBJ1-5 | TRBV19
TGTGCCAGCAGCCAGTGGACAGCCCAGAGCTCCTATAATTCACCCCTCCACTTT | CASSQWTAQSSYNSPLHF | . | once | TRBJ1-6 | TRBV5-6
TGTGCCAGCTCATTTCGACAGGGGGATGGCTACACCTTC | CASSFRQGDGYTF | TRBD1 | . | TRBJ1-2 | TRBV18
TGTGCCAGCTCTTCCGACGGCGGAGTATCCTACACCTTC | CASSSDGGVSYTF | . | . | TRBJ1-2 | TRBV18
TGTGCCAGCAGTTACAGGGTGGACAGAAACTATGGCTACACCTTC | CASSYRVDRNYGYTF | . | . | TRBJ1-2 | TRBV6-5
TGTGCCAGCAGACAGGGGGCGGCTGGCTACACCTTC | CASRQGAAGYTF | TRBD1 | . | TRBJ1-2 | TRBV28
TGTGCCAGCAGTGGCAGGGTCGCCTCACCCCTCCACTTT | CASSGRVASPLHF | . | once | TRBJ1-6 | TRBV2
TGTGCCAGCAGTTACTCGGCGGACGGCCCCCAAGGGACCCAGTACTTC | CASSYSADGPQGTQYF | . | . | TRBJ2-5 | TRBV6-5
TGTGCCAGCAGCTTAGTCGCCAGATACATCTACGAGCAGTACTTC | CASSLVARYIYEQYF | . | . | TRBJ2-7 | TRBV7-2
TGTGCCAGCAGCTCCCAGCGGGGCTTCTACGAGCAGTACTTC | CASSSQRGFYEQYF | TRBD2 | . | TRBJ2-7 | TRBV7-2
TGTGCCAGCAGCTTTGCCCCGTCGGACAGGGGGTTGGCTGAAGCTTTCTTT | CASSFAPSDRGLAEAFF | TRBD1 | . | TRBJ1-1 | TRBV7-9
TGTGCCAGCAGCGGAGGGGCTAGCGGCCACAATGAGCAGTTCTTC | CASSGGASGHNEQFF | TRBD2 | . | TRBJ2-1 | TRBV11-3
TGTGCCAGCAGCACCTCCGGGACGGGGGCTAATGAAAAACTGTTTTTT | CASSTSGTGANEKLFF | . | . | TRBJ1-4 | TRBV7-9
TGTGCCAGCTCACCTGGGCTCAACTACGAGCAGTACTTC | CASSPGLNYEQYF | . | . | TRBJ2-7 | TRBV18
TGCGCCAGCAGCCAAGAGGGCGGCTACGAGCAGTACTTC | CASSQEGGYEQYF | . | . | TRBJ2-7 | TRBV4-3
TGTGCCAGCAGCTTGCAGCTCAGGGCGATTAATTCACCCCTCCACTTT | CASSLQLRAINSPLHF | . | . | TRBJ1-6 | TRBV11-2